The 30 T cell receptor beta chains listed next were all sequenced from one sample in a study of T cells in localized non-small cell lung cancer. TCRdb's table, derived via immunoSEQ multiplex PCR, lists solely in-frame clones and lacks some. The data show 23,000 or so clones, with roughly 89% seen just once and 22% held by the top ten. The sample consisted of peripheral blood, taken before any cancer treatment. The receptor source for this set is a man aged 35 to 69 with stage I squamous cell lung carcinoma.

The CDR3: CASSFTRSGNTIYF. In DNA, the CDR3 is TGTGCCAGCAGCTTTACACGCTCTGGAAACACCATATATTTT. J is TRBJ1-3 and V is TRBV11-2; no clear D gene. Trimming removed 3 bases at V and 0 bases at J, with 6 bases between. The CDR3 runs to 14 residues. In germline, CDR1 is SGHAT, CDR2 FQNNGV.

A single count supports this clone. The CDR3 spells CASGTGVSHYGYTF. CDR3 nucleotides: TGTGCCAGTGGTACCGGGGTCAGTCACTATGGCTACACCTTC. The gene calls are TRBV9 and TRBJ1-2; D is undetermined. CDR3 size: 14 residues. The germline CDR1 and CDR2 sequences are SGDLS and YYNGEE. Trimming stripped 8 bases from V and 3 bases from J, with 17 bases between.

This chain uses TRBV19 with TRBJ2-4; the D is unclear. V lost 1 base, J lost 7 bases, and 8 bases lay in between. The germline CDR1 and CDR2 sequences are LNHDA and SQIVND (reference sequence). The CDR3 loop spans 13 amino acids. The CDR3 nucleotides are TGTGCCAGTAGTATAGGGCCCGCCAACATTCAGTACTTC. This translates into CASSIGPANIQYF.

The chain couples TRBV7-9 to TRBJ2-7, with 7 bases lining up with TRBD1. Germline V CDR1 and CDR2: SEHNR, FQNEAQ (reference sequence). This CDR3 comprises 15 residues. J lost 0 bases, V lost 6 bases, and 8 bases had no gene match. CDR3 sequence: CASRRDSGSSYEQYF. DNA for the CDR3: TGTGCCAGCAGGAGGGACAGTGGGAGCTCCTACGAGCAGTACTTC.

The V and J genes are TRBV5-1 and TRBJ1-5, with D maybe TRBD1 (6 bases). Germline-derived CDR1 and CDR2 are SGHRS and YFSETQ. The CDR3 spans 14 residues. Trimming removed 4 bases from V and 5 bases from J, with 13 bases in between. The CDR3 coding sequence is TGCGCCAGCAGCACAGGGACCGCAGATCAGCCCCAGCATTTT. This translates into CASSTGTADQPQHF.

The chain employs TRBV14 and TRBJ1-1; D is ambiguous. Trimming stripped 1 base from V and 1 base from J, with 10 bases between. This CDR3 region has 15 residues. From germline, CDR1 is SGHDN and CDR2 FVKESK. DNA for the CDR3: TGTGCCAGCAGCCAAGTTAGAGGGTCGAACACTGAAGCTTTCTTT. The encoded protein is CASSQVRGSNTEAFF.

V gene TRBV7-2 combines with J gene TRBJ1-3, with D tentatively TRBD1 (5 bases). The CDR3 covers 17 residues. CDR1 and CDR2 from the germline V gene are SGHTA and FQGNSA. The V end lost 0 bases, the J end lost 0 bases, and 12 bases lay between the germline ends. This chain's CDR3 is CASSLAWDVFSGNTIYF. The DNA for the CDR3 is TGTGCCAGCAGCTTAGCTTGGGACGTATTCTCTGGAAACACCATATATTTT.

This chain connects TRBV7-9 to TRBJ2-7; D gene unclear. V shed 5 bases and J shed 6 bases, with 11 bases lying between them. The CDR3 length is 12 residues. Germline V CDR1 and CDR2: SEHNR, FQNEAQ (reference sequence). The CDR3 spells CASSLTQLEQYF. DNA of the CDR3: TGTGCCAGCAGCCTTACACAACTCGAGCAGTACTTC.

The CDR3 bases are TGTGCCATCAGTGAGTCTGAAACAGCCTCGAGCCGGTGGGGCTACACCTTC. This codes for CAISESETASSRWGYTF. The chain recombines TRBV10-3 with TRBJ1-2; no clear D. V was shortened by 0 bases and J by 8 bases, with 22 bases between the two germline ends. The CDR3 is 17 residues long. Germline V gives CDR1 ENHRY, CDR2 SYGVKD.

Only one count was recorded for this clone. This rearrangement joins TRBV19 to TRBJ1-6, with 7 positions matching TRBD1. The length of the CDR3 is 15 residues. The trim removed 6 bases at V and 7 bases at J, leaving 9 bases unmatched. In germline, CDR1 is LNHDA, CDR2 SQIVND (reference sequence). The CDR3 here is CASSNRQGRNSPLHF. The DNA for the CDR3 is TGTGCCAGTAGCAACCGACAGGGTAGAAATTCACCCCTCCACTTT.

The chain employs TRBV19 and TRBJ2-2, with no clear D. The CDR3 is made up of 12 amino acids. Germline loops: CDR1 LNHDA, CDR2 SQIVND (reference sequence). V gave up 1 base and J gave up 7 bases, with 4 bases separating them. DNA of the CDR3: TGTGCCAGTAGTATAGGTTTCGGGGAGCTGTTTTTT. Its translation is CASSIGFGELFF.

The rearrangement uses TRBV11-2 and TRBJ1-6; 11 bases align to TRBD1. The CDR3 runs 16 residues. The V gene's germline CDR1 is SGHAT and CDR2 FQNNGV. V lost 5 bases, J lost 7 bases, and 7 bases stayed unmatched. In DNA, the CDR3 is TGTGCCAGCAGCGTATGGGGACAGGGGGAAAATTCACCCCTCCACTTT. Translating gives CASSVWGQGENSPLHF.

The CDR3 DNA reads as TGTGCCAGTAGGGACGGACAGGGTTTGAGCGAGCAGTACTTC. This encodes CASRDGQGLSEQYF. The chain recombines TRBV19 with TRBJ2-7, with 8 bases aligning to TRBD1. The CDR3 is 14 amino acids. V lost 6 bases and J lost 6; bases outside the gene matches: 10. Germline loops: CDR1 LNHDA, CDR2 SQIVND (reference sequence).

This chain connects TRBV10-3 to TRBJ2-3; D call uncertain. With 6 bases removed from V and 4 bases from J, the gap between germline ends came to 11 bases. Germline lookup yields CDR1 ENHRY and CDR2 SYGVKD. The CDR3 consists of 13 residues. The CDR3 is CAISLDTADTQYF. The CDR3 nucleotides read TGTGCCATCAGCCTAGACACCGCAGATACGCAGTATTTT.

The CDR3 loop is CAWSPKTGVPYEQYF. CDR3 DNA sequence: TGTGCCTGGAGCCCGAAGACAGGGGTCCCCTACGAGCAGTACTTC. V gene TRBV30 combines with J gene TRBJ2-7; 8 nucleotides align to TRBD1. With V trimmed by 3 bases and J by 2 bases, 9 bases remained unmatched. Germline lookup yields CDR1 GTSNPN and CDR2 SVGIG (reference sequence). The CDR3 extends over 15 amino acids.

The V gene is TRBV10-2, the J gene TRBJ2-7; 7 bases agree with TRBD2. Germline V CDR1 and CDR2: WSHSY, SAAADI. CDR3 length: 13 residues. V lost 2 bases, J lost 7 bases, and 5 bases stayed unmatched. Here the CDR3 reads CASSESTSEEQYF. The CDR3 DNA reads as TGCGCCAGCAGTGAGAGTACTAGCGAGGAGCAGTACTTC.

The rearrangement joins TRBV19 to TRBJ2-1; TRBD2 matches 10 bases. The V gene's germline CDR1 is LNHDA and CDR2 SQIVND (reference sequence). Trimming removed 4 bases from V and 9 bases from J; junction bases left unmatched: 15. The CDR3 runs 17 residues. CDR3 nucleotides: TGTGCCAGTAGTACTTCGGGTAGCGGGGGGCTTATGGGTGAGCAGTTCTTC. This codes for CASSTSGSGGLMGEQFF.

Concerning this clone itself: A junction end diverges from the germline sequence, so it may reflect a read error. The chain links TRBV5-5 to TRBJ1-1; 7 positions match TRBD1. This CDR3 has 15 residues. CDR1 and CDR2 (germline): SGHKS, YYEKEE (reference sequence). Here the CDR3 reads CASSQDEGGAELAFF. The CDR3 bases are TGCGCCAGCAGCCAAGACGAAGGGGGCGCGGAGTTAGCTTTCTTT. Using reference TRBV5-5 and TRBJ1-1 for the parts outside the CDR3, the full variable domain is DAGVTQSPTHLIKTRGQQVTLRCSPISGHKSVSWYQQVLGQGPQFIFQYYEKEERGRGNFPDRFSARQFPNYSSELNVNALLLGDSALYLCASSQDEGGAELAFFGQGTRLTVV.

The chain has TRBV28 and TRBJ2-3, with a tentative D call TRBD2 (5 bases). Germline assignment: CDR1 MDHEN and CDR2 SYDVKM. Trimming stripped 6 bases from V and 3 bases from J, with 34 bases between. The CDR3 is made up of 21 amino acids. The CDR3 DNA reads as TGTGCCAGCAGGCGAGGGATCCCTTTTGACTTGCATAGCATTATTACAGATACGCAGTATTTT. This gives the protein CASRRGIPFDLHSIITDTQYF.

The V gene is TRBV28, the J gene TRBJ1-5; no firm D call. The ends were cut back, 3 bases at V and 7 bases at J, with 13 bases in the middle. Germline loops: CDR1 MDHEN, CDR2 SYDVKM. The CDR3 is made up of 14 amino acids. The CDR3 sequence is CASSFIRLGQPQHF. The CDR3 nucleotides read TGTGCCAGCAGTTTTATAAGGTTGGGGCAGCCCCAGCATTTT.

V gene TRBV5-1 combines with J gene TRBJ2-7; 8 nucleotides match TRBD2. The CDR3 extends over 16 amino acids. After removal of 0 bases from V and 7 bases from J, the junction contained 12 bases not matched to a gene. Germline-derived CDR1 and CDR2 are SGHRS and YFSETQ. This CDR3 reads CASSLGAGRTGGEQYF. The CDR3 DNA is TGCGCCAGCAGCTTGGGAGCGGGCCGTACGGGGGGGGAGCAGTACTTC. The whole variable domain, remainder taken from reference TRBV5-1 and TRBJ2-7, is KAGVTQTPRYLIKTRGQQVTLSCSPISGHRSVSWYQQTPGQGLQFLFEYFSETQRNKGNFPGRFSGRQFSNSRSEMNVSTLELGDSALYLCASSLGAGRTGGEQYFGPGTRLTVT.

The chain couples TRBV6-1 to TRBJ2-3; tentatively, D is TRBD2 (6 bases). With 6 bases removed from V and 4 bases from J, the gap between germline ends came to 11 bases. The V gene's germline CDR1 is MNHNS and CDR2 SASEGT. This CDR3 comprises 13 residues. This CDR3 reads CASSFREPDTQYF. The CDR3, as DNA: TGTGCCAGCAGCTTTCGGGAGCCAGATACGCAGTATTTT.

The gene calls are TRBV5-1 and TRBJ1-2; D is unresolved. Trimming removed 0 bases from V and 7 bases from J, with 13 bases in between. Germline CDR1 reads SGHRS; CDR2 reads YFSETQ. There are 14 residues in the CDR3. The CDR3: CASSLGVDRTGYTF. DNA of the CDR3: TGCGCCAGCAGCTTGGGGGTAGACCGTACTGGCTACACCTTC.

The J gene is TRBJ2-7, the V gene TRBV27; 8 bases map to TRBD1. The J segment lost 5 bases and the V segment lost 1 base, leaving 7 bases of the junction unmatched. CDR1 and CDR2 (germline): MNHEY, SMNVEV (reference sequence). This CDR3 spans 15 amino acids. CDR3 amino acids: CASSLYGQGEDEQYF. In DNA, the CDR3 is TGTGCCAGCAGTTTATACGGACAGGGAGAGGACGAGCAGTACTTC.

This clone showed up just a few times. The rearrangement joins TRBV15 to TRBJ2-1; 9 nucleotides match TRBD1. Germline trimming cut 4 bases from V and 8 bases from J; bases unmatched to any gene: 9. CDR3 length: 15 amino acids. Germline CDR1 LNHNV, CDR2 YYDKDF (reference sequence). The CDR3 sequence: CATSNRDREADEQFF. Here the CDR3 DNA reads TGTGCCACCAGCAACCGGGACAGGGAAGCCGATGAGCAGTTCTTC.

This clone showed up just a few times. The CDR3 here is CAWTDTRPNTEAFF. The CDR3 coding sequence is TGTGCCTGGACAGACACGAGGCCGAACACTGAAGCTTTCTTT. The rearrangement joins TRBV30 to TRBJ1-1; D ambiguous. Germline assignment: CDR1 GTSNPN and CDR2 SVGIG (reference sequence). V was shortened by 4 bases and J by 1 base, with 13 bases between the two germline ends. The CDR3 is 14 residues long.

The chain uses TRBV2 and TRBJ2-2, with 10 bases that match TRBD2. Germline V gene lookup returns CDR1 SNHLY and CDR2 FYNNEI. The CDR3 is made up of 16 amino acids. Unmatched junction bases numbered 4, after V lost 4 bases and J lost 2 bases. The CDR3 loop reads CASSASGGLNTGELFF. CDR3 DNA: TGTGCCAGCAGTGCTAGCGGGGGCCTTAACACCGGGGAGCTGTTTTTT.

The V call is TRBV2, the J call TRBJ2-5; D might be TRBD1 or TRBD2, each matching 6 bases. The V end lost 11 bases, the J end lost 5 bases, and 15 bases lay between the germline ends. CDR3 length: 12 amino acids. In germline, CDR1 is SNHLY, CDR2 FYNNEI. The CDR3 sequence: CAGGQGPETQYF. DNA for the CDR3: TGTGCCGGGGGGCAGGGGCCGGAGACCCAGTACTTC.

The chain recombines TRBV6-5 with TRBJ2-7, with a weak D call TRBD2 (6 bases). The germline V and J ends were trimmed by 11 bases and 7 bases, with 24 bases remaining between them. Per germline, CDR1 MNHEY and CDR2 SVGAGI. This CDR3 comprises 14 residues. DNA for the CDR3: TGTGCCTCCAAGGGCGGCTGGGGGGTTGAGGAGCAGTACTTC. Residues: CASKGGWGVEEQYF.

The chain carries TRBV19 and TRBJ1-1; D gene unclear. From germline, CDR1 is LNHDA and CDR2 SQIVND (reference sequence). V lost 8 bases and J lost 2, with 9 bases in between. The CDR3 spans 12 residues. The CDR3 loop is CASLHRNTEAFF. CDR3 nucleotide sequence: TGTGCCAGTCTTCACAGAAACACTGAAGCTTTCTTT.